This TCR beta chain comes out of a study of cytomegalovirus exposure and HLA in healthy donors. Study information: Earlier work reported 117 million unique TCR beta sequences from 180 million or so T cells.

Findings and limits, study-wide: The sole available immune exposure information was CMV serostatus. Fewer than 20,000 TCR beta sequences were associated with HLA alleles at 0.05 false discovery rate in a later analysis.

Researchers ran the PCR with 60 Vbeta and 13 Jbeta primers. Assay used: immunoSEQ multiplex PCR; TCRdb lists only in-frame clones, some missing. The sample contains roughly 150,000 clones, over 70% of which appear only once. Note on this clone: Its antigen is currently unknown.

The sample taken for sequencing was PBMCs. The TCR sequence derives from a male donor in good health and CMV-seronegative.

The CDR3 DNA is TGTGCCAGCAGCGCGGGGACTAGCGGGAGTTCCCAAGAGACCCAGTACTTC. Translation gives CASSAGTSGSSQETQYF. This chain links TRBV9 with TRBJ2-5; 14 bases match TRBD2. The CDR3 is 17 residues long. Germline V gene sequence: CDR1 SGDLS, CDR2 YYNGEE. The V and J ends lost 3 bases and 1 base, in that order; junction bases with no gene match: 5. Based on the CDR3 plus reference TRBV9 and TRBJ2-5, the full variable domain is DSGVTQTPKHLITATGQRVTLRCSPRSGDLSVYWYQQSLDQGLQFLIQYYNGEERAKGNILERFSAQQFPDLHSELNLSSLELGDSALYFCASSAGTSGSSQETQYFGPGTRLLVL.